Sequencing of this TCR beta chain was carried out in a study of blood T cell repertoires in COVID-19. The wider study: T cells, B-cell-depleted T cells, or PBMCs provided the cDNA or gDNA that served as material.

Trimming removed 6 bases at V and 8 bases at J, with 22 bases between. The CDR3 runs to 15 residues. From germline, CDR1 is MNHEY and CDR2 SVGAGI. Clones were sequenced by immunoSEQ multiplex PCR, and TCRdb holds only the in-frame ones, with some missing. Of 100,000 to 150,000 clones listed, about 88% were seen once; the top ten hold roughly 1.1%. The sequencing input was peripheral blood. The chain uses TRBV6-5 and TRBJ1-2; the D gene is possibly TRBD1 (6 bases). The receptor comes from a woman aged 80 or over with acute or convalescent COVID-19. The CDR3 DNA sequence: TGTGCCAGCAGGACCACAGCAGGGGAAAGAGAGGGCTACACCTTC. As protein: CASRTTAGEREGYTF.